This T cell receptor (beta chain) derives from a study of blood T cell repertoires in COVID-19. Study information: PBMCs, B-cell-depleted T cells, or T cells provided the cDNA or gDNA that made up the material.

Original processing notes: Amplification of reference gene primers provided the estimated nucleated cell counts. The protocol was immunoSEQ multiplex PCR, while the TCRdb copy is restricted to in-frame clones and leaves out a portion. The DNA gave D and trimming, while V, J and clone size come from that table. The sample shows around 95,000 clones, about 90% of them seen only once. This CDR3 is 13 amino acids long. The V gene lost 6 bases and the J gene lost 7 bases, with 16 bases spanning the gap. Germline CDR1 and CDR2: ENHRY and SYGVKD. The sample comprised peripheral blood. The source of this sequence is a man aged 30-40 years in a cohort sampled during active COVID-19. The V gene is TRBV10-3, the J gene TRBJ2-7; no clear D gene. The CDR3 nucleotides are TGTGCCATCAGACCAGAACGATTGAGGGAGCAGTACTTC. Translation gives CAIRPERLREQYF.